This TCR beta chain originates from a study of HIV-infected children after antiretroviral therapy interruption. Findings and limits, study-wide: Sorted CD45RA+ naive cells might include minor non-naive CD45RA+ cells. The Gini coefficient of naive CD4+ repertoires rose, returning to baseline by 3 years.

Treatment indicated: PENTA 11 planned treatment interruption arm or continuous ART arm. At least 24 weeks of at least three-drug ART, in children 2 to 15 years. Naive CD4+ CD45RA+ CD45RO- T cells were sorted from thawed PBMCs. As for this clonotype: What it binds is not known.

A 3' RACE protocol on RNA, with unique molecular identifiers, produced the TCR library. TCRdb analysed the 3' RACE reads with MiXCR anew, one entry per CDR3 protein. Of about 89,000 distinct CDR3 sequences in the sample, 5.5% to 8.5% are singletons; the top ten hold about 1.1%. V shed 2 bases and J shed 4 bases, with 3 bases lying between them. This CDR3 region has 11 residues. Germline assignment: CDR1 KGHSH and CDR2 LQKENI. Here the sequenced sample was CD45RA+ CD4+ T cells from PBMCs, pooled from several time points, taken from a donor given antiretroviral therapy, either interrupted or continuous. Subset of the sample: naive CD4+ CD45RA+ CD45RO- T cells. This rearrangement joins TRBV18 to TRBJ2-7; no reliable D call. The TCR sequence derives from a pool of human donors with HIV. The CDR3 DNA sequence: TGTGCCAGCTCACCAGGTTACGAGCAGTACTTC. Translation: CASSPGYEQYF.